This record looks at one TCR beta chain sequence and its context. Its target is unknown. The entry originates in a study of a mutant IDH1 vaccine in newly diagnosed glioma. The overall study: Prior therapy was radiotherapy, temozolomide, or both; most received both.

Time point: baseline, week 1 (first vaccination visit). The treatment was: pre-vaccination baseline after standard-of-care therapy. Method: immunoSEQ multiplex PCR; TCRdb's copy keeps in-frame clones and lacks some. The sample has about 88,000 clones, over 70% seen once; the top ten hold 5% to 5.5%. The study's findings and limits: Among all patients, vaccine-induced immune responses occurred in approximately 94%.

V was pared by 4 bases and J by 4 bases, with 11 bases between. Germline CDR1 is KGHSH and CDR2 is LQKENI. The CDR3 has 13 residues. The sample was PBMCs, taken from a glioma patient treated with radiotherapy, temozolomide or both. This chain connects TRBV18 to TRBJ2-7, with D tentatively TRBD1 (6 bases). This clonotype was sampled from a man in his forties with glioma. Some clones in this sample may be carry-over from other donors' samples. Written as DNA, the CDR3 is TGTGCCAGCTCACAACAGGGTGGGTACGAGCAGTACTTC. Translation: CASSQQGGYEQYF.